This entry lists 25 T cell receptor beta chains sequenced from one sample in a study of blood T cells in healthy people across ages. Together with a sample-barcoded 5' primer, a J-beta primer mix was included in a second PCR lasting roughly 7 to 11 cycles. A single record per CDR3 protein comes from TCRdb applying MiXCR to the 5' RACE reads. The sample records some 850,000 distinct CDR3 sequences, roughly 26% being singletons. These data were likewise used in another study, on T cells of mothers and their children.

Material: blood. These receptor sequences come from a boy between 5 and 17 years old in good health.

The chain links TRBV3-1 to TRBJ2-1; D remains ambiguous. Trimming left V 1 base short and J 7 bases short, with 14 bases between. The CDR3 is 15 amino acids. Germline V gene sequence: CDR1 LGHDT, CDR2 YNNKEL (reference sequence). CDR3 coding DNA: TGTGCCAGCAGCCAAGTAAACTCCCTAAAGAATGAGCAGTTCTTC. It yields the protein CASSQVNSLKNEQFF.

This clonotype occurred a few times. V gene TRBV21-1 combines with J gene TRBJ2-1. Gene TRBJ2-5 matches the end of the DNA better, so the J call may be wrong. TRBV21-1 corresponds to a pseudogene. The CDR3 extends over 14 amino acids. The CDR3 reads CASSPRGSMETQYF. The CDR3 DNA follows: TGTGCCAGCAGCCCTCGTGGTAGCATGGAGACCCAGTACTTC.

This clonotype was seen only a few times. The chain recombines TRBV2 with TRBJ1-2, with 11 bases identical to TRBD1. Germline loops: CDR1 SNHLY, CDR2 FYNNEI. The CDR3 covers 19 residues. With 6 bases clipped from V and 8 bases from J, the junction kept 23 bases outside the gene matches. In DNA, the CDR3 is TGTGCCAGCAGCGAGACCGAGAATGGACAGGGGGCCTTAACCCGGGGCTACACCTTC. This translates into CASSETENGQGALTRGYTF.

The rearrangement joins TRBV18 to TRBJ1-2; D is perhaps TRBD1 (5 bases). Looked up from germline, CDR1 is KGHSH and CDR2 is LQKENI. The germline V and J ends were trimmed by 0 bases and 4 bases, with 12 bases remaining between them. The CDR3 spans 15 residues. The DNA of the CDR3 is TGTGCCAGCTCACCACCTCAGGGATTAAGCTATGGCTACACCTTC. This translates into CASSPPQGLSYGYTF.

The chain combines TRBV18 with TRBJ1-1; D gene ambiguous. Germline-derived CDR1 and CDR2 are KGHSH and LQKENI. The CDR3 totals 13 residues. The V and J ends lost 2 bases and 11 bases respectively, with 15 bases between them. The CDR3 is CASSPSTGMGAFF. The CDR3 DNA reads as TGTGCCAGCTCACCATCCACGGGGATGGGGGCTTTCTTT. The full variable domain, rest sourced from reference TRBV18 and TRBJ1-1, is NAGVMQNPRHLVRRRGQEARLRCSPMKGHSHVYWYRQLPEEGLKFMVYLQKENIIDESGMPKERFSAEFPKEGPSILRIQQVVRGDSAAYFCASSPSTGMGAFFGQGTRLTVV.

Only a few counts were recorded for this clonotype. J is TRBJ2-3 and V is TRBV20-1; 8 nucleotides agree with TRBD2. Germline loops: CDR1 DFQATT, CDR2 SNEGSKA (reference sequence). The CDR3 has 16 amino acids. V lost 2 bases, J lost 0 bases, and 7 bases stayed unmatched. The CDR3 DNA reads as TGCAGTGCTAGATTAGCGGGGAGATCTAGCACAGATACGCAGTATTTT. Protein: CSARLAGRSSTDTQYF.

The V gene is TRBV12-3 or TRBV12-4, the J gene TRBJ1-2; D might be TRBD1 (5 bases). The V gene lost 5 bases and the J gene lost 8 bases, with 12 bases spanning the gap. The CDR3 covers 12 residues. The CDR3 bases are TGTGCCAGCAGTGGACACGTTGACGGCTACACCTTC. This codes for CASSGHVDGYTF.

The gene calls are TRBV28 and TRBJ2-3, with D hard to call. V was cut by 6 bases and J by 8 bases, with 12 bases left in between. CDR1 and CDR2 (germline): MDHEN, SYDVKM. The CDR3 contains 12 residues. Here the CDR3 reads CASSSSAATQYF. The CDR3 nucleotides are TGTGCCAGCAGCTCCAGCGCGGCTACGCAGTATTTT.

The genes are TRBV29-1 and TRBJ2-1; TRBD2 matches 7 bases. The CDR3 sequence is 12 residues long. Per the germline V gene, CDR1 is SQVTM and CDR2 is ANQGSEA. With V trimmed by 7 bases and J by 5 bases, 5 bases remained unmatched. CDR3 sequence: CSDKTSHNEQFF. The DNA of the CDR3 is TGCAGCGATAAGACTAGCCACAATGAGCAGTTCTTC.

This clonotype was picked up many times. The V and J genes are TRBV18 and TRBJ2-5; a weak D match, TRBD1 (6 bases). The germline gives CDR1 KGHSH, CDR2 LQKENI. The CDR3 covers 12 residues. Trimming shortened V by 8 bases and J by 5 bases, and 12 bases separated the two germline ends. The CDR3: CASSPQGETQYF. Written as DNA, the CDR3 is TGTGCCAGCAGTCCTCAGGGGGAGACCCAGTACTTC.

The gene calls are TRBV3-1 and TRBJ2-7; TRBD2 matches at 11 bases. The germline V gene has CDR1 LGHDT and CDR2 YNNKEL (reference sequence). The J segment lost 0 bases and the V segment lost 2 bases, leaving 0 bases of the junction unmatched. This CDR3 is 15 amino acids long. CDR3: CASSQLAGGSYEQYF. Here the CDR3 DNA reads TGTGCCAGCAGCCAACTAGCGGGGGGCTCCTACGAGCAGTACTTC.

The chain links TRBV20-1 to TRBJ2-5; possible D gene TRBD2, 6 bases. CDR3 length equals 13 residues. Germline V gene lookup returns CDR1 DFQATT and CDR2 SNEGSKA (reference sequence). V was cut by 4 bases and J by 0 bases, with 9 bases left in between. The chain's CDR3 is CSATGTDQETQYF. CDR3 DNA sequence: TGCAGTGCTACCGGGACTGACCAAGAGACCCAGTACTTC.

In regard to this clonotype: A junction boundary mismatches the germline segment, possibly from a read error. The V gene is TRBV3-1, the J gene TRBJ2-1; 7 bases match TRBD2. Germline V gene lookup returns CDR1 LGHDT and CDR2 YNNKEL (reference sequence). This CDR3 has 17 amino acids. The CDR3 sequence is CASSQAGTKRGYNEHFF. CDR3 bases: TGTGCCAGCAGCCAAGCCGGGACTAAGCGTGGCTACAATGAGCACTTCTTC.

The chain links TRBV29-1 to TRBJ2-7, with unresolved D. The CDR3 is made up of 14 amino acids. Trimming took 1 base from V and 5 from J, leaving 15 bases between them. Germline V gene data show CDR1 as SQVTM and CDR2 as ANQGSEA. CDR3 sequence: CSVEVPEFFDEQYF. The CDR3 bases are TGCAGCGTTGAAGTCCCGGAATTCTTCGACGAGCAGTACTTC.

The chain employs TRBV2 and TRBJ2-5, with D possibly being TRBD1 or TRBD2 (5 bases each). The CDR3 is 13 residues long. Trimming pared 1 base from V and 4 bases from J, leaving 7 bases between. Germline V lookup: CDR1 SNHLY, CDR2 FYNNEI. DNA for the CDR3: TGTGCCAGCAGTGAAGAGGGGAGAGAGACCCAGTACTTC. It translates to CASSEEGRETQYF.

This clonotype was picked up a small number of times. The chain joins TRBV25-1 to TRBJ1-5; D gene unclear. V was trimmed by 6 bases and J by 5 bases, leaving 20 bases between them. CDR3 length: 16 amino acids. Germline values: CDR1 MGHDK, CDR2 SYGVNS. The CDR3 sequence is CASRPPVPKEDQPQHF. The CDR3 DNA sequence: TGTGCCAGCAGACCCCCAGTCCCCAAGGAGGATCAGCCCCAGCATTTT. Using reference TRBV25-1 and TRBJ1-5 for the parts outside the CDR3, the full variable domain is EADIYQTPRYLVIGTGKKITLECSQTMGHDKMYWYQQDPGMELHLIHYSYGVNSTEKGDLSSESTVSRIRTEHFPLTLESARPSHTSQYLCASRPPVPKEDQPQHFGDGTRLSIL.

The sample holds a few counts of this clonotype. The rearrangement uses TRBV6-4 and TRBJ1-3; D possibly corresponds to TRBD1 (5 bases). Trimming left V 6 bases short and J 3 bases short, with 27 bases between. This CDR3 spans 19 amino acids. Germline CDR1 MRHNA, CDR2 SNTAGT. CDR3 protein: CASSQRPPGLAAFGNTIYF. CDR3 DNA: TGTGCCAGCAGCCAACGTCCGCCGGGACTCGCAGCTTTTGGAAACACCATATATTTT.

The CDR3 spells CASSLGDTEKLFF. Written as DNA, the CDR3 is TGTGCCAGCAGCTTAGGGGATACGGAAAAACTGTTTTTT. V and J are TRBV5-5 and TRBJ1-4; D might be TRBD1 (5 bases). Germline V CDR1 and CDR2: SGHKS, YYEKEE (reference sequence). CDR3 length: 13 amino acids. V lost 2 bases, J lost 8 bases, and 10 bases lay in between.

The chain couples TRBV27 to TRBJ2-5, with no clear D. Germline-derived CDR1 and CDR2 are MNHEY and SMNVEV (reference sequence). The CDR3 sequence is 16 residues long. Between the trimmed V and J ends, which lost 6 bases and 2 bases, there was a span of 19 bases. CDR3 coding DNA: TGTGCCAGCAGATGGGCAGGCGCTGCCCAACAAGAGACCCAGTACTTC. Translated, it gives CASRWAGAAQQETQYF.

Written as DNA, the CDR3 is TGTTCTTCGGGGGGTGACTTCTCACCCCTCCACTTT. Translating it yields CSSGGDFSPLHF. The V gene is TRBV7-9, the J gene TRBJ1-6, with a possible D match to TRBD1 (5 bases). Germline assignment: CDR1 SEHNR and CDR2 FQNEAQ (reference sequence). The CDR3 consists of 12 residues.

The chain joins TRBV6-6 to TRBJ2-1, with a tentative D call TRBD2 (5 bases). The CDR3 contains 15 residues. V gave up 2 bases and J gave up 4 bases, with 12 bases separating them. The germline CDR1 and CDR2 sequences are MNHNY and SVGAGI (reference sequence). CDR3 coding DNA: TGTGCCAGCAGTTACGGAGGTCAAACTTACAATGAGCAGTTCTTC. Protein sequence: CASSYGGQTYNEQFF.

The chain combines TRBV5-1 with TRBJ1-4; a possible D gene is TRBD1 (5 bases). The length of the CDR3 is 15 residues. The germline gives CDR1 SGHRS, CDR2 YFSETQ. V lost 4 bases and J 8 bases, leaving 18 bases between the germline ends. The CDR3, as DNA: TGCGCCAGCAGCGTGTCCGGGACTTCTCGGGAAAAACTGTTTTTT. This translates into CASSVSGTSREKLFF.

The rearrangement uses TRBV7-6 and TRBJ2-5, with D perhaps TRBD2 (5 bases). The CDR3 runs 15 residues. Germline V lookup: CDR1 SGHVS, CDR2 FNYEAQ. V lost 0 bases and J lost 5, with 13 bases in between. In nucleotides, the CDR3 is TGTGCCAGCAGCTTAGCGGGAGACTTGGGGGAGACCCAGTACTTC. It encodes CASSLAGDLGETQYF.

The chain recombines TRBV12-3 or TRBV12-4 with TRBJ2-1; 14 bases are shared with TRBD2. The CDR3 length is 18 residues. The J segment lost 2 bases and the V segment lost 1 base, leaving 4 bases of the junction unmatched. CDR3 sequence (DNA): TGTGCCAGCAGTTTAGGACTAGCGGGGGGGCCCGCCTACAATGAGCAGTTCTTC. Protein sequence: CASSLGLAGGPAYNEQFF.

This clonotype was counted a few times. The chain couples TRBV5-1 to TRBJ2-5; 13 bases are shared with TRBD2. V lost 1 base and J lost 6; bases outside the gene matches: 6. CDR3 size: 16 residues. Germline lookup yields CDR1 SGHRS and CDR2 YFSETQ. The CDR3 loop is CASSLTSGGVRKTQYF. Here the CDR3 DNA reads TGCGCCAGCAGCTTGACTAGCGGGGGGGTAAGAAAGACCCAGTACTTC.